These 29 T cell receptor beta chains came from one sample sequenced in a study of blood T cell repertoires in COVID-19. Assay: immunoSEQ multiplex PCR; the TCRdb copy retains only in-frame clones and omits some. The sample holds roughly 250,000 clones, around 82% seen once. Sequenced input: peripheral blood. These receptors all come from a man between 50 and 59 years old with active or convalescent COVID-19.

The V and J genes are TRBV24-1 and TRBJ2-7; 9 nucleotides align to TRBD1. The V gene end was trimmed by 6 bases and the J gene end by 7 bases; junction bases not matched to a gene: 6. The germline V gene encodes CDR1 KGHDR and CDR2 SFDVKD. This CDR3 region has 13 residues. The CDR3: CATSSGQGREQYF. Here the CDR3 DNA reads TGTGCCACCAGTTCAGGACAGGGGCGGGAGCAGTACTTC.

The chain joins TRBV7-9 to TRBJ2-3, with 9 bases matching TRBD2. Germline assignment: CDR1 SEHNR and CDR2 FQNEAQ (reference sequence). V shed 8 bases, J shed 2 bases, and the junction held 5 bases outside the gene matches. This CDR3 has 14 amino acids. CDR3 sequence: CASSTSGNTDTQYF. The CDR3 DNA reads as TGTGCCAGCTCGACTAGCGGAAACACAGATACGCAGTATTTT.

The chain has TRBV30 and TRBJ1-4, with 10 bases fitting TRBD1. Looked up from germline, CDR1 is GTSNPN and CDR2 is SVGIG (reference sequence). The CDR3 is made up of 14 amino acids. The V segment lost 1 base and the J segment 6 bases; nucleotides outside the gene matches: 2. CDR3 sequence: CAWSAGTGDEKLFF. In DNA form, the CDR3 reads TGTGCCTGGAGTGCCGGGACAGGGGATGAAAAACTGTTTTTT.

V and J are TRBV10-3 and TRBJ1-2; D not resolved. The germline CDR1 and CDR2 sequences are ENHRY and SYGVKD. With 0 bases removed from V and 8 bases from J, the gap between germline ends came to 7 bases. There are 12 residues in the CDR3. CDR3 sequence (DNA): TGTGCCATCAGTGAGTCGACGGGGGGCTACACCTTC. Protein sequence: CAISESTGGYTF.

This chain connects TRBV4-2 to TRBJ2-3; 9 positions agree with TRBD2. CDR1 and CDR2 from the germline V gene are LGHNA and YNFKEQ. V dropped 1 base and J dropped 6; count of bases not matched to a gene: 5. CDR3 length equals 15 residues. CDR3 nucleotide sequence: TGTGCCAGCAGCCAAGCGACTAGCGGCGGGGATACGCAGTATTTT. Translated, it gives CASSQATSGGDTQYF.

This clone has only one observation. V and J are TRBV5-1 and TRBJ1-6; D is undetermined. The length of the CDR3 is 13 residues. With 4 bases removed from V and 7 bases from J, the gap between germline ends came to 9 bases. Germline V gene data show CDR1 as SGHRS and CDR2 as YFSETQ. The CDR3 DNA follows: TGCGCCAGCAGCGCAGATTACAATTCACCCCTCCACTTT. Its protein product is CASSADYNSPLHF.

V gene TRBV7-2 combines with J gene TRBJ2-2, with D possibly being TRBD2 (6 bases). The germline V gene has CDR1 SGHTA and CDR2 FQGNSA. The CDR3 is 17 amino acids. The V end was cut by 5 bases, the J end by 0 bases, with 16 bases between. CDR3 protein: CASSPGRRGTNTGELFF. DNA for the CDR3: TGTGCCAGCAGCCCGGGGCGGCGGGGTACGAACACCGGGGAGCTGTTTTTT.

This chain links TRBV6-5 with TRBJ2-7, with D possibly TRBD1 on 5 matching bases. This CDR3 has 13 residues. From germline, CDR1 is MNHEY and CDR2 SVGAGI. Trimming stripped 4 bases from V and 0 bases from J, with 7 bases between. CDR3 protein: CASSLQGSYEQYF. CDR3 DNA sequence: TGTGCCAGCAGTTTGCAGGGCTCCTACGAGCAGTACTTC.

V is TRBV11-2 and J is TRBJ2-1; 10 bases line up with TRBD2. This CDR3 contains 15 residues. Trimming at V came to 1 base and at J to 8 bases, leaving 5 bases not matched to a gene. Germline V gene sequence: CDR1 SGHAT, CDR2 FQNNGV. CDR3 bases: TGTGCCAGCAGCTTAGCAAGCGGGGGGGTTTATGAGCAGTTCTTC. This gives the protein CASSLASGGVYEQFF.

The rearrangement links TRBV3-1 (or the pseudogene TRBV3-2) to TRBJ2-7; D is possibly TRBD2 (5 bases). Trimming removed 4 bases at V and 3 bases at J, with 16 bases between. The CDR3 runs 15 residues. The V gene's germline CDR1 is LGHDT and CDR2 YNNKEL (reference sequence). CDR3 sequence reads: CASSPAPAGLYEQYF. The CDR3 DNA is TGTGCCAGCAGCCCTGCCCCGGCGGGTCTCTACGAGCAGTACTTC.

This chain joins TRBV15 and TRBJ2-1; 10 nucleotides match TRBD2. The CDR3 is 19 amino acids. The V gene's germline CDR1 is LNHNV and CDR2 YYDKDF (reference sequence). V lost 0 bases and J lost 10; bases outside the gene matches: 18. CDR3 loop: CATSRDPSSGGTGVREQFF. The CDR3 DNA reads TGTGCCACCAGCAGAGATCCTTCTAGCGGGGGAACCGGGGTGCGAGAGCAGTTCTTC.

The genes are TRBV28 and TRBJ1-4; D ambiguous. The CDR3 totals 12 residues. The germline gives CDR1 MDHEN, CDR2 SYDVKM. V was cut by 2 bases and J by 8 bases, with 6 bases left in between. CDR3 sequence: CASSLMREKLFF. The CDR3 bases are TGTGCCAGCAGTTTAATGCGGGAAAAACTGTTTTTT.

This clone has a single count. The CDR3 here is CASRPVWQVDYGYTF. CDR3 in DNA: TGTGCCAGCAGGCCAGTGTGGCAGGTAGACTATGGCTACACCTTC. The chain recombines TRBV2 with TRBJ1-2, with no clear D. Germline V gene sequence: CDR1 SNHLY, CDR2 FYNNEI. The V gene lost 6 bases and the J gene lost 3 bases, with 17 bases spanning the gap. This CDR3 is built from 15 residues.

This clone was seen only a few times. The chain carries TRBV5-1 and TRBJ2-3; 7 bases match TRBD2. The length of the CDR3 is 15 residues. Germline V gene lookup returns CDR1 SGHRS and CDR2 YFSETQ. V lost 5 bases to trimming and J lost 2 bases; unmatched junction nucleotides: 8. CDR3 nucleotide sequence: TGCGCCAGCAGTCCCAGCGGGGACTACACAGATACGCAGTATTTT. Protein product: CASSPSGDYTDTQYF.

Here the CDR3 DNA reads TGTGCCAGCCGGGGGGTCTCCCTAGGCAAGCAGTACTTC. Its protein is CASRGVSLGKQYF. This rearrangement joins TRBV25-1 to TRBJ2-7; the match to TRBD2 covers 7 bases. The V gene end was trimmed by 8 bases and the J gene end by 8 bases; junction bases not matched to a gene: 12. The CDR3 extends over 13 amino acids. The germline CDR1 and CDR2 sequences are MGHDK and SYGVNS.

This chain uses TRBV7-6 with TRBJ2-7; 8 bases map to TRBD1. J gave up 3 bases and V 5 bases, and 6 bases lay outside the gene matches. The CDR3 consists of 14 residues. Germline assignment: CDR1 SGHVS and CDR2 FNYEAQ. CDR3 sequence (DNA): TGTGCCAGCAGCAGCGGACAGGGAGGCTACGAGCAGTACTTC. Amino acids: CASSSGQGGYEQYF.

This clone was seen only once. The rearrangement joins TRBV6-6 to TRBJ2-7; 7 nucleotides line up with TRBD1. The CDR3 has 15 amino acids. CDR1 is MNHNY and CDR2 is SVGAGI in the germline V gene (reference sequence). Trimming took 2 bases from V and 2 from J; bases not matched to a gene: 6. For the CDR3, the DNA is TGTGCCAGCAGTTACAGGGGACAGCCCGCCTACGAGCAGTACTTC. As protein: CASSYRGQPAYEQYF.

V gene TRBV27 combines with J gene TRBJ2-7, with TRBD1 identical over 7 bases. Germline CDR1 is MNHEY and CDR2 is SMNVEV (reference sequence). Trimming cost V 4 bases and J 3 bases; bases outside gene matches: 9. The CDR3 contains 15 residues. The CDR3 here is CASSWYRGTSYEQYF. In nucleotides, the CDR3 is TGTGCCAGCAGTTGGTACAGGGGAACCAGCTACGAGCAGTACTTC.

The chain is built from TRBV5-4 and TRBJ2-1; 9 nucleotides match TRBD2. Germline V gene lookup returns CDR1 SGHNT and CDR2 YYREEE (reference sequence). The CDR3 extends over 16 amino acids. V lost 1 base, J lost 9 bases, and 11 bases stayed unmatched. CDR3 bases: TGTGCCAGCAGCTTGCTGAGGGGGGTAGCGGGGGCTGAGCAGTTCTTC. Residues: CASSLLRGVAGAEQFF.

The chain recombines TRBV30 with TRBJ1-4, with 9 bases matching TRBD1. V lost 4 bases, J lost 5 bases, and 2 bases stayed unmatched. In germline, CDR1 is GTSNPN, CDR2 SVGIG (reference sequence). The CDR3 extends over 13 amino acids. This CDR3 reads CAWNRGLNEKLFF. DNA of the CDR3: TGTGCCTGGAACAGGGGGCTGAATGAAAAACTGTTTTTT. The complete variable domain, with remaining parts taken from reference TRBV30 and TRBJ1-4, reads SQTIHQWPATLVQPVGSPLSLECTVEGTSNPNLYWYRQAAGRGLQLLFYSVGIGQISSEVPQNLSASRPQDRQFILSSKKLLLSDSGFYLCAWNRGLNEKLFFGSGTQLSVL.

This sequence joins TRBV7-9 and TRBJ2-7; D perhaps matches TRBD2 (6 bases). CDR1 SEHNR and CDR2 FQNEAQ come from the germline V gene (reference sequence). The CDR3 totals 13 residues. V was cut by 3 bases and J by 2 bases, with 8 bases left in between. CDR3 amino acids: CASSLPGAYEQYF. Written as DNA, the CDR3 is TGTGCCAGCAGCTTGCCGGGGGCCTACGAGCAGTACTTC.

The V and J genes are TRBV6-2 or TRBV6-3 and TRBJ1-5; TRBD1 matches at 8 bases. The CDR3 sequence is 16 residues long. V was pared by 5 bases and J by 3 bases, with 9 bases of the junction left unmatched. The germline CDR1 and CDR2 sequences are MNHEY and SVGEGT. The CDR3 spells CASSQGGTGLNQPQHF. The CDR3 nucleotides read TGTGCCAGCAGTCAAGGGGGGACAGGTCTCAATCAGCCCCAGCATTTT.

The chain couples TRBV6-5 to TRBJ1-5; weak D call: TRBD1 (5 bases). Deletions cut 6 bases from V and 8 bases from J, with 11 bases between. In germline, CDR1 is MNHEY, CDR2 SVGAGI. The CDR3 sequence is 12 residues long. CDR3 in DNA: TGTGCCAGCAGGCGGGGGGAGGAGCCCCAGCATTTT. As protein: CASRRGEEPQHF.

The genes are TRBV4-2 and TRBJ1-3; 9 bases agree with TRBD1. This CDR3 has 14 amino acids. The ends lost 3 bases at V and 5 bases at J; junction bases unmatched: 2. Germline V gives CDR1 LGHNA, CDR2 YNFKEQ. CDR3 sequence reads: CASSQGQGRNTIYF. CDR3 nucleotides: TGTGCCAGCAGCCAGGGACAGGGACGAAACACCATATATTTT.

The rearrangement links TRBV5-1 to TRBJ2-7; TRBD1 agrees at 10 bases. Germline V gene sequence: CDR1 SGHRS, CDR2 YFSETQ. V lost 2 bases to trimming and J lost 5 bases; unmatched junction nucleotides: 7. This CDR3 region has 15 residues. The CDR3 spells CASSLGGQGYHEQYF. The CDR3 DNA is TGCGCCAGCAGCTTAGGGGGACAGGGGTACCACGAGCAGTACTTC.

This clone was recorded once. The chain is built from TRBV20-1 and TRBJ2-3; TRBD1 agrees at 7 bases. Germline CDR1 and CDR2: DFQATT and SNEGSKA (reference sequence). This CDR3 is built from 14 residues. V was pared by 3 bases and J by 0 bases, with 3 bases of the junction left unmatched. CDR3 bases: TGCAGTGCTAGTAGGGGACAGAGCACAGATACGCAGTATTTT. This translates into CSASRGQSTDTQYF.

This chain joins TRBV27 and TRBJ2-7, with TRBD2 identical over 7 bases. Per the germline V gene, CDR1 is MNHEY and CDR2 is SMNVEV (reference sequence). The V segment lost 3 bases and the J segment 2 bases; nucleotides outside the gene matches: 7. The CDR3 loop spans 15 amino acids. The CDR3 protein is CASSFSGGPTYEQYF. The CDR3 DNA is TGTGCCAGCAGTTTCTCGGGGGGACCTACCTACGAGCAGTACTTC.

The V call is TRBV19, the J call TRBJ2-7; 7 bases fit TRBD1. Germline V lookup: CDR1 LNHDA, CDR2 SQIVND (reference sequence). J gave up 3 bases and V 6 bases, and 5 bases lay outside the gene matches. The CDR3 covers 13 residues. The CDR3, as DNA: TGTGCCAGTAGCCCCGGGACAGTCTACGAGCAGTACTTC. Translating it yields CASSPGTVYEQYF.

The CDR3 sequence: CASFSKGASGYTF. DNA for the CDR3: TGCGCCAGCTTTTCGAAGGGGGCGTCGGGCTACACCTTC. The chain combines TRBV23-1 with TRBJ1-2; 7 bases agree with TRBD1. TRBV23-1 is placed among ORFs of uncertain function. CDR3 length: 13 amino acids. The ends lost 8 bases at V and 8 bases at J; junction bases unmatched: 11.